The 25 T cell receptor beta chains presented below share a single source sample, sequenced in a study of Graves' ophthalmopathy and Graves' hyperthyroidism. Amplification of the TCR beta CDR3 regions used RNA transcripts (as template). HTBI-primed RT-PCR formed the first round, and a multiplex PCR formed the second. Each CDR3 protein is one row after TCRdb ran MiXCR on the multiplex PCR reads. The table shows fewer than 600,000 distinct CDR3 sequences, with approximately 15% occurring only once. What was sequenced was blood. Receptors were obtained from a woman younger than 45 with Graves' ophthalmopathy.

The chain uses TRBV7-9 and TRBJ1-2; D gene unclear. V lost 5 bases to trimming and J lost 8 bases, with 15 bases between them. Germline lookup yields CDR1 SEHNR and CDR2 FQNEAQ (reference sequence). This CDR3 has 13 residues. The CDR3 sequence: CASSAPLNRGYTF. CDR3 DNA: TGTGCCAGCAGCGCCCCACTAAATCGGGGCTACACCTTC.

This clonotype was detected ten times or more. The chain is built from TRBV12-3 or TRBV12-4 and TRBJ1-5; D is undetermined. Trimming left V 6 bases short and J 6 bases short, with 15 bases between. The CDR3 sequence is 14 residues long. In DNA, the CDR3 is TGTGCCAGCAGATCGGGAGAATTAGGTCAGCCCCAGCATTTT. Encoded protein: CASRSGELGQPQHF.

The gene calls are TRBV15 and TRBJ1-6; no definite D call. Trimming removed 5 bases at V and 6 bases at J, with 14 bases between. This CDR3 is built from 15 residues. Germline loops: CDR1 LNHNV, CDR2 YYDKDF (reference sequence). CDR3 nucleotide sequence: TGTGCCACCAGCGGCGGACGGCCGCCTAATTCACCCCTCCACTTT. Its protein product is CATSGGRPPNSPLHF.

As for this clonotype: At one end the junction does not follow the germline gene, possibly because of a read error. The chain links TRBV12-3 or TRBV12-4 to TRBJ1-1, with D maybe TRBD1 (5 bases). The CDR3 is 15 amino acids. The CDR3 is CASSLARLKDTDAFF. The CDR3, as DNA: TGTGCCAGCAGTTTAGCGCGTCTGAAGGACACTGATGCTTTCTTT.

This clonotype occurred many times. V is TRBV6-1 and J is TRBJ2-3; 8 bases match TRBD1. Trimming took 3 bases from V and 1 from J; bases not matched to a gene: 3. This CDR3 is 15 amino acids long. Looked up from germline, CDR1 is MNHNS and CDR2 is SASEGT. The CDR3 DNA reads TGTGCCAGCAGTGACCGGGACAGGCGCACAGATACGCAGTATTTT. Protein product: CASSDRDRRTDTQYF.

In this sample, this clonotype turned up many times. This chain links TRBV27 with TRBJ2-7, with 8 bases aligning to TRBD2. J gave up 0 bases and V 7 bases, and 5 bases lay outside the gene matches. The CDR3 runs to 14 residues. Germline V gene sequence: CDR1 MNHEY, CDR2 SMNVEV (reference sequence). The CDR3 region is CASIPGGGSYEQYF. DNA for the CDR3: TGTGCCAGCATTCCCGGGGGGGGCTCCTACGAGCAGTACTTC.

This clonotype occurred many times. This chain uses TRBV11-2 with TRBJ2-2, with D possibly being TRBD2 (6 bases). Per germline, CDR1 SGHAT and CDR2 FQNNGV. V lost 1 base, J lost 1 base, and 16 bases lay in between. CDR3 length equals 18 residues. The CDR3 sequence is CASSLVWDSGENTGELFF. The CDR3 region has the DNA TGTGCCAGCAGCTTAGTTTGGGACTCCGGGGAGAACACCGGGGAGCTGTTTTTT.

The table lists this clonotype with many counts. This sequence joins TRBV7-3 and TRBJ2-5; a possible D gene is TRBD2 (6 bases). From germline, CDR1 is SGHTA and CDR2 FQGTGA. The CDR3 spans 15 residues. V lost 5 bases and J 4 bases, leaving 17 bases between the germline ends. CDR3 in DNA: TGTGCCAGCAGCCGCACCGGGACTCCAAGAGAGACCCAGTACTTC. Residues: CASSRTGTPRETQYF.

This clonotype was counted at least ten times. This chain uses TRBV30 with TRBJ2-2; TRBD1 aligns across 7 bases. In germline, CDR1 is GTSNPN, CDR2 SVGIG (reference sequence). The CDR3 length is 14 residues. J gave up 5 bases and V 5 bases, and 8 bases lay outside the gene matches. The CDR3 reads CAWDRVEMTGELFF. DNA of the CDR3: TGTGCCTGGGACAGGGTCGAGATGACCGGGGAGCTGTTTTTT. Together with reference TRBV30 and TRBJ2-2, the CDR3 gives the full variable domain: SQTIHQWPATLVQPVGSPLSLECTVEGTSNPNLYWYRQAAGRGLQLLFYSVGIGQISSEVPQNLSASRPQDRQFILSSKKLLLSDSGFYLCAWDRVEMTGELFFGEGSRLTVL.

This clonotype was counted a few times. The V call is TRBV7-3, the J call TRBJ2-5; D remains ambiguous. The germline V and J ends were trimmed by 5 bases and 4 bases, with 17 bases remaining between them. The CDR3 extends over 15 amino acids. Looked up from germline, CDR1 is SGHTA and CDR2 is FQGTGA. The CDR3: CASSPLGGSLETQYF. The CDR3 DNA reads as TGTGCCAGCAGCCCCCTCGGCGGATCACTAGAGACCCAGTACTTC.

This clonotype was seen repeatedly, ten times or more. The J gene is TRBJ2-7, the V gene TRBV4-1; perhaps TRBD1 as D (6 bases). The CDR3 sequence is 13 residues long. Per the germline V gene, CDR1 is MGHRA and CDR2 is YSYEKL. Trimming cost V 3 bases and J 2 bases, with 8 bases left between them. The CDR3 region is CASSQYRAYEQYF. CDR3 DNA: TGCGCCAGCAGCCAGTACAGGGCCTACGAGCAGTACTTC.

At least ten counts were recorded for this clonotype. The chain recombines TRBV4-1 with TRBJ1-2; D is uncertain. Trimming left V 1 base short and J 0 bases short, with 9 bases between. The CDR3 consists of 15 residues. From germline, CDR1 is MGHRA and CDR2 YSYEKL. This CDR3 is CASSQVPQANYGYTF. In nucleotides, the CDR3 is TGCGCCAGCAGCCAAGTCCCCCAGGCTAACTATGGCTACACCTTC.

This clonotype was detected many times. J is TRBJ1-1 and V is TRBV6-5; 9 nucleotides line up with TRBD1. The CDR3 totals 15 residues. CDR1 is MNHEY and CDR2 is SVGAGI in the germline V gene. V lost 4 bases, J lost 0 bases, and 3 bases stayed unmatched. The CDR3 DNA sequence: TGTGCCAGCAGTTTACAGGGGGCACTGAACACTGAAGCTTTCTTT. Translating gives CASSLQGALNTEAFF.

This clonotype showed up many times. This chain joins TRBV20-1 and TRBJ2-7, with D possibly matching TRBD2 (5 bases). Trimming shortened V by 6 bases and J by 5 bases, and 20 bases separated the two germline ends. The CDR3 runs 14 residues. Germline values: CDR1 DFQATT, CDR2 SNEGSKA (reference sequence). Written as DNA, the CDR3 is TGCAGTGCGAGGGTCGTCCCCTCTCTGAACGAGCAGTACTTC. Translating gives CSARVVPSLNEQYF.

Many counts were recorded for this clonotype. The J gene is TRBJ1-1, the V gene TRBV28, with D hard to call. Trimming cost V 7 bases and J 1 base, with 13 bases left between them. The germline gives CDR1 MDHEN, CDR2 SYDVKM. The CDR3 consists of 14 residues. Written as DNA, the CDR3 is TGTGCCAGCAACATACTGGTTCCGAACACTGAAGCTTTCTTT. As protein: CASNILVPNTEAFF.

This clonotype occurred many times. A read error may produce the germline difference seen at one junction end. V gene TRBV5-1 combines with J gene TRBJ2-7; D might be TRBD1 (5 bases). From germline, CDR1 is SGHRS and CDR2 YFSETQ. The CDR3 contains 12 residues. This chain's CDR3 is CASSFDSYEQYF. CDR3 coding DNA: TGTGCCAGCAGCTTCGACAGCTACGAGCAGTACTTC.

This clonotype was recorded at least ten times. The chain couples TRBV11-2 to TRBJ2-5, with TRBD2 matching over 8 bases. Germline values: CDR1 SGHAT, CDR2 FQNNGV. V shed 3 bases, J shed 5 bases, and the junction held 8 bases outside the gene matches. This CDR3 contains 15 residues. The CDR3 spells CASSFRRGGEETQYF. As DNA, the CDR3 is TGTGCCAGCAGCTTTCGTCGGGGGGGCGAGGAGACCCAGTACTTC.

This clonotype has a count of ten or more. This rearrangement joins TRBV28 to TRBJ2-7; 9 bases align to TRBD2. CDR1 and CDR2 (germline): MDHEN, SYDVKM. Trimming cost V 4 bases and J 4 bases; bases outside gene matches: 8. The CDR3 contains 15 residues. CDR3 DNA sequence: TGTGCCAGCAGTTCCCCCGGGACTAGCTCGTACGAGCAGTACTTC. Translation gives CASSSPGTSSYEQYF.

This clonotype was counted at least ten times. The genes are TRBV6-4 and TRBJ2-6, with a possible D match to TRBD1 (5 bases). This CDR3 spans 15 amino acids. Germline-derived CDR1 and CDR2 are MRHNA and SNTAGT. V was shortened by 2 bases and J by 3 bases, with 8 bases between the two germline ends. The CDR3 region has the DNA TGTGCCAGCAGTGACAGGGGCGATGGGGCCAACGTCCTGACTTTC. As protein: CASSDRGDGANVLTF.

This clonotype appeared a few times. This sequence joins TRBV6-5 and TRBJ2-7; TRBD1 aligns across 8 bases. V was clipped by 4 bases and J by 3 bases; unmatched bases: 5. Germline values: CDR1 MNHEY, CDR2 SVGAGI. The CDR3 sequence is 14 residues long. The CDR3 DNA sequence: TGTGCCAGCAGTTCGATCGGACAGGGCTACGAGCAGTACTTC. Its protein is CASSSIGQGYEQYF.

This clonotype occurred many times. This chain links TRBV12-3 or TRBV12-4 with TRBJ1-5, with 7 bases lining up with TRBD1. V was clipped by 5 bases and J by 0 bases; unmatched bases: 10. The CDR3 sequence is 17 residues long. This chain's CDR3 is CASSPTRTGHSNQPQHF. As DNA, the CDR3 is TGTGCCAGCAGTCCCACCCGGACAGGACATAGCAATCAGCCCCAGCATTTT.

This clonotype has more than one count but fewer than ten. This chain links TRBV24-1 with TRBJ2-7, with 7 bases matching TRBD1. V shed 3 bases and J 0 bases; nucleotides not matched to a gene: 7. In germline, CDR1 is KGHDR, CDR2 SFDVKD. The length of the CDR3 is 16 residues. CDR3 sequence reads: CATSDLRGCYSYEQYF. CDR3 nucleotide sequence: TGTGCCACCAGTGATCTCAGGGGGTGTTACTCCTACGAGCAGTACTTC.

This clonotype has at least ten counts. The gene calls are TRBV25-1 and TRBJ2-2, with D possibly TRBD2 on 5 matching bases. Per the germline V gene, CDR1 is MGHDK and CDR2 is SYGVNS. The CDR3 is made up of 16 amino acids. Trimming took 3 bases from V and 1 from J, leaving 12 bases between them. The chain's CDR3 is CASSESGLLNTGELFF. The CDR3 DNA reads TGTGCCAGCAGTGAGAGCGGACTGCTGAACACCGGGGAGCTGTTTTTT.

Many counts were recorded for this clonotype. The chain carries TRBV6-1 and TRBJ1-2; TRBD1 aligns across 7 bases. The CDR3 is 15 residues long. Per germline, CDR1 MNHNS and CDR2 SASEGT. Losses at the gene ends were 2 bases for V and 4 bases for J; bases not matched to a gene: 7. The CDR3 here is CASSEYPGGGYGYTF. The DNA of the CDR3 is TGTGCCAGCAGTGAATACCCAGGGGGAGGCTATGGCTACACCTTC.

This clonotype was found many times. The genes are TRBV20-1 and TRBJ2-7; 9 positions match TRBD2. J gave up 5 bases and V 6 bases, and 11 bases lay outside the gene matches. CDR3 length: 14 residues. The germline V gene encodes CDR1 DFQATT and CDR2 SNEGSKA (reference sequence). The CDR3 DNA follows: TGCAGTGCGCGACGACTAGCGGTACCTCACGAGCAGTACTTC. This translates into CSARRLAVPHEQYF.